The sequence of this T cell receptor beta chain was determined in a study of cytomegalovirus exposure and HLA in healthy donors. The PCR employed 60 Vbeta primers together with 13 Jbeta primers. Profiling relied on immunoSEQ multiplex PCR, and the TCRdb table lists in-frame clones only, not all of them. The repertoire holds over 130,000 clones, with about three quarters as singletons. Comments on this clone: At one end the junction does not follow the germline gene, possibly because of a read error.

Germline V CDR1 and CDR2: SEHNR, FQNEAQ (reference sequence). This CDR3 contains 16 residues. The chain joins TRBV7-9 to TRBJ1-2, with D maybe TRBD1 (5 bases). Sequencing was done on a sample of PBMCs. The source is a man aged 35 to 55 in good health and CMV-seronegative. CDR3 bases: TGTTCCAGCAGCTCCTCGTCGGGGGATCGGGTCTATGGCTACACCTTC. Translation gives CSSSSSSGDRVYGYTF.